This T cell receptor (beta chain) was obtained from a study of shared clonotypes between healthy human individuals. Trimming took off 3 bases at V and 0 bases at J, with 8 bases between the two ends. This CDR3 is built from 15 residues. Germline lookup yields CDR1 MGHDK and CDR2 SYGVNS. This table comes from immunoSEQ multiplex PCR, and its TCRdb copy is limited to in-frame clones, with some not included. The sample shows fewer than 3 million clones, around 93% of them seen only once. Overall study findings and caveats: Researchers sampled only blood; tissue repertoires likely differ.

As concerns this clone: Its cognate antigen is unknown.

The clonotype comes from a young man in good health. Some clones in this sample may be carry-over from other donors' samples. Sequenced material: naive CD4+ T cells from PBMCs. Subset meaning: CD45RA+ positively selected. The rearrangement links TRBV25-1 to TRBJ1-4; no clear D gene. CDR3 nucleotides: TGTGCCAGCAGTGACCCCAGAGCAACTAATGAAAAACTGTTTTTT. It translates to CASSDPRATNEKLFF. Drawing the rest from reference TRBV25-1 and TRBJ1-4, the complete variable domain is EADIYQTPRYLVIGTGKKITLECSQTMGHDKMYWYQQDPGMELHLIHYSYGVNSTEKGDLSSESTVSRIRTEHFPLTLESARPSHTSQYLCASSDPRATNEKLFFGSGTQLSVL.